Included here is one T cell receptor beta chain sequence, with context. Its target is not known. This entry belongs to a study of T cell repertoires in cytomegalovirus infection. Background on the study: Indicated by public TCR beta signatures were CMV infection and matching HLA type.

MiXCR, run by TCRdb on the reads, gives a single entry per CDR3 protein. Of roughly 700,000 distinct CDR3 sequences listed, approximately 33% were seen once; the top ten hold 15% to 20%. The sequence came from a human donor in good health (CMV status not recorded). Some clones in this sample may be carry-over from other donors' samples. The sequenced sample was cultured PBMCs, obtained from culture after CMV antigen stimulation.

CDR3 sequence (DNA): TGCGCCAGCAGCTTGGGATGGGATACAGGGTATAATGGCTACACCTTC. It is translated as CASSLGWDTGYNGYTF. This chain uses TRBV5-1 with TRBJ1-2; possibly TRBD1 for D (6 bases). The germline gives CDR1 SGHRS, CDR2 YFSETQ. This CDR3 is built from 16 residues. V was pared by 0 bases and J by 6 bases, with 18 bases between.